This TCR beta chain is drawn from a study of CD8 T cells in ankylosing spondylitis. Study-wide findings and caveats: Previously reported in reactive arthritis synovial fluid and blood were some of the motif variants. Several highly homologous variants formed a TCR beta motif that appeared characteristic of ankylosing spondylitis blood. Researchers reportedly found disease-linked clones significantly enriched in matched ankylosing spondylitis synovial fluid.

TCR beta libraries were made by quantitative 5'-RACE with molecular barcodes. TCRdb analysed the 5' RACE reads with MiXCR anew, one entry per CDR3 protein. The sample gives roughly 440,000 distinct CDR3 sequences, more than 15% of which show up once; 0.95% to 1.1% is in the top ten. On this clonotype itself: Its antigen is undetermined.

Per the germline V gene, CDR1 is LGHDT and CDR2 is YNNKEL (reference sequence). The CDR3 loop spans 16 amino acids. V dropped 2 bases and J dropped 1; count of bases not matched to a gene: 4. This receptor was taken from a male donor with ankylosing spondylitis. This chain uses TRBV3-1 with TRBJ1-1, with TRBD1 matching 10 bases. Sample: blood, either unsorted or a sorted T cell fraction (not recorded which). CDR3 amino acids: CASSQWGTGENTEAFF. The CDR3 DNA is TGTGCCAGCAGCCAATGGGGGACAGGGGAGAACACTGAAGCTTTCTTT.